What follows are 3 T cell receptor beta chains derived from one specimen sequenced in a study of shared clonotypes between healthy human individuals. The assay was immunoSEQ multiplex PCR, and TCRdb's table has in-frame clones only and misses some. This sample yields roughly 2.4 million clones, of which about 94% are seen a single time; 0.1% to 0.15% belongs to the top ten. The sample taken for sequencing was naive CD4+ T cells sorted from blood. Specified subset: CD45RA+ positively selected. These receptors originate from a man aged 18 to 35 in good health.

The chain uses TRBV6-1 and TRBJ2-1, with D possibly matching TRBD1 (6 bases). This CDR3 spans 13 amino acids. Germline values: CDR1 MNHNS, CDR2 SASEGT. Trimming took 5 bases from V and 5 from J, leaving 10 bases between them. CDR3 residues: CASSRDTNNEQFF. The CDR3 coding sequence is TGTGCCAGCAGTAGGGACACAAACAATGAGCAGTTCTTC.

The V gene is TRBV7-2, the J gene TRBJ2-1; D possibly corresponds to TRBD2 (6 bases). Trimming took 6 bases from V and 7 from J, leaving 16 bases between them. This CDR3 is 14 amino acids long. The germline CDR1 and CDR2 sequences are SGHTA and FQGNSA. CDR3 bases: TGTGCCAGCAGTGCGGGGTGGGGAAGGAATGAGCAGTTCTTC. This sequence encodes CASSAGWGRNEQFF.

The chain is built from TRBV6-5 and TRBJ1-3, with 9 bases that match TRBD1. The J segment lost 4 bases and the V segment lost 9 bases, leaving 4 bases of the junction unmatched. Germline V gene sequence: CDR1 MNHEY, CDR2 SVGAGI. This CDR3 contains 13 residues. For the CDR3, the DNA is TGTGCCAGTAATACAGGGGGCGGAAACACCATATATTTT. This gives the protein CASNTGGGNTIYF.